Listed below are T cell receptor beta chains from one sample, sequenced in a study of T-cell reconstitution after alpha-beta-depleted transplantation in children. Using its own MiXCR run on the PCR reads, TCRdb lists one record per CDR3 protein. The sample holds 200,000 to 250,000 distinct CDR3 sequences; roughly 8.3% are singletons and the top ten take 35%. The sequences come from PBMCs, mostly from graft donor cells, collected 360 days after TCRalphabeta/CD19-depleted stem cell transplant. These receptors were obtained from a male patient aged 2 to 9 who had a stem cell transplant for acute myeloid leukemia, so the T cells may come from the graft donor. The CDR3 runs from the conserved cysteine through the conserved F or W. The D gene is left open where the match is weak. Clone size, where shown, is once, few, many, or a class for clones that have expanded.

clone_size j_call v_call d_call cdr3_length cdr3_aa cdr3_nt
few TRBJ2-2 TRBV5-1 TRBD2 16 CASSRPGLAGTGELFF TGCGCCAGCAGCCGGCCGGGCCTAGCGGGGACCGGGGAGCTGTTTTTT
NA TRBJ2-1 TRBV7-2 TRBD2 15 CASSLGGGRAHEQFF TGTGCCAGCAGCTTAGGTGGGGGGAGGGCCCATGAGCAGTTCTTC
few TRBJ1-1 TRBV27 TRBD1 16 CASSLKPGQGGPEAFF TGTGCCAGCAGTCTAAAGCCGGGACAGGGGGGACCTGAAGCTTTCTTT
few TRBJ2-3 TRBV7-7 NA 13 CASSFVGSDTQYF TGTGCTAGCAGCTTTGTAGGTTCAGATACGCAGTATTTT
many TRBJ2-1 TRBV12-3/TRBV12-4 TRBD2 14 CASSPTSGRHEQFF TGTGCCAGCAGCCCAACTAGCGGGAGACATGAGCAGTTCTTC
many TRBJ2-3 TRBV20-1 NA 12 CSARGMTDTQYF TGCAGTGCTAGGGGGATGACAGATACGCAGTATTTT
many TRBJ2-3 TRBV20-1 NA 11 CSVMSTDTQYF TGCAGTGTTATGAGCACAGATACGCAGTATTTT
few TRBJ2-5 TRBV7-9 NA 15 CASSLVLFPEETQYF TGTGCCAGCAGCTTAGTGCTCTTCCCAGAAGAGACCCAGTACTTC
many TRBJ1-1 TRBV5-1 NA 14 CASSLRTEITEAFF TGCGCCAGCAGCTTGAGGACGGAGATCACTGAAGCTTTCTTT
NA TRBJ2-5 TRBV9 TRBD2 16 CASSVGGWEGQETQYF TGTGCCAGCAGCGTAGGGGGGTGGGAGGGGCAAGAGACCCAGTACTTC
NA TRBJ1-1 TRBV7-8 NA 15 CASSLGWRMNTEAFF TGTGCCAGCAGCCTCGGATGGCGGATGAACACTGAAGCTTTCTTT
few TRBJ2-5 TRBV20-1 TRBD1 14 CSASRGQAQETQYF TGCAGTGCTTCTCGGGGACAGGCTCAAGAGACCCAGTACTTC
many TRBJ2-2 TRBV12-5 TRBD2 14 CAASGGVDTGELFF TGTGCGGCTAGCGGGGGGGTAGACACCGGGGAGCTGTTTTTT
few TRBJ1-1 TRBV20-1 TRBD1 13 CSARRTGETEAFF TGCAGTGCTAGGCGGACAGGGGAGACTGAAGCTTTCTTT
NA TRBJ1-6 TRBV5-1 NA 15 CASSFTGAMDSPLHF TGCGCCAGCAGCTTTACGGGGGCGATGGATTCACCCCTCCACTTT
NA TRBJ2-4 TRBV6-2/TRBV6-3 TRBD2 16 CASSYSIAGAKNIQYF TGTGCCAGCAGTTACTCCATAGCGGGAGCCAAAAACATTCAGTACTTC
few TRBJ2-1 TRBV15 NA 16 CATSRDLAMGYNEQFF TGTGCCACCAGCAGAGATCTAGCGATGGGGTACAATGAGCAGTTCTTC
few TRBJ2-1 TRBV30 NA 14 CAVNPTLHGDEQFF TGTGCCGTTAACCCGACTCTACATGGCGATGAGCAGTTCTTC
few TRBJ2-7 TRBV7-2 NA 16 CASSFDRVGGWNEQYF TGTGCCAGCAGCTTTGATCGTGTGGGGGGTTGGAACGAGCAGTACTTC
many TRBJ2-1 TRBV4-1 TRBD2 15 CASSQRAGGPNEQFF TGCGCCAGCAGCCAACGAGCGGGAGGGCCGAATGAGCAGTTCTTC
many TRBJ2-2 TRBV7-3 NA 13 CASSPPDTGELFF TGTGCCAGCAGCCCACCGGACACCGGGGAGCTGTTTTTT
NA TRBJ2-7 TRBV6-5 NA 16 CASSYSKRGNVYEQYF TGTGCCAGCAGTTACTCAAAGAGGGGAAATGTGTACGAGCAGTACTTC
NA TRBJ2-6 TRBV7-3 TRBD2 18 CASSFGTNPRSGANVLTF TGTGCCAGCAGCTTCGGGACTAATCCCCGCTCTGGGGCCAACGTCCTGACTTTC
few TRBJ2-1 TRBV7-3 NA 13 CASSYDWGDEQFF TGTGCCAGCAGCTACGACTGGGGGGATGAGCAGTTCTTC
many TRBJ2-7 TRBV7-9 TRBD1 14 CASSDPGQIYEQYF TGTGCCAGCAGCGACCCGGGACAGATCTACGAGCAGTACTTC
NA TRBJ2-3 TRBV25-1 TRBD1 17 CASSAPFADRGGDTQYF TGTGCCAGCAGTGCCCCTTTTGCGGACAGGGGTGGAGATACGCAGTATTTT
NA TRBJ2-2 TRBV2 TRBD1 17 CASSGTGVPYHGGELFF TGTGCCAGCAGTGGGACAGGGGTACCGTACCATGGCGGGGAGCTGTTTTTT
many TRBJ2-1 TRBV11-2 TRBD2 16 CASSPYWTSGESEQFF TGTGCCAGCAGCCCGTATTGGACTAGCGGGGAGAGTGAGCAGTTCTTC
NA TRBJ2-1 TRBV19 TRBD1 14 CASSAGTVNNEQFF TGTGCCAGTTCCGCCGGGACAGTAAACAATGAGCAGTTCTTC
few TRBJ1-2 TRBV20-1 TRBD1 17 CSARDSRGSFINYGYTF TGCAGTGCTAGAGATAGCAGGGGGTCTTTTATTAACTATGGCTACACCTTC
few TRBJ2-7 TRBV7-9 TRBD1 14 CASSRRTGNYEQYF TGTGCCAGCAGCCGCCGGACAGGGAACTACGAGCAGTACTTC
NA TRBJ1-4 TRBV3-1 NA 13 CASSQGQREKLFF TGTGCCAGCAGCCAAGGACAGAGAGAAAAACTGTTTTTT